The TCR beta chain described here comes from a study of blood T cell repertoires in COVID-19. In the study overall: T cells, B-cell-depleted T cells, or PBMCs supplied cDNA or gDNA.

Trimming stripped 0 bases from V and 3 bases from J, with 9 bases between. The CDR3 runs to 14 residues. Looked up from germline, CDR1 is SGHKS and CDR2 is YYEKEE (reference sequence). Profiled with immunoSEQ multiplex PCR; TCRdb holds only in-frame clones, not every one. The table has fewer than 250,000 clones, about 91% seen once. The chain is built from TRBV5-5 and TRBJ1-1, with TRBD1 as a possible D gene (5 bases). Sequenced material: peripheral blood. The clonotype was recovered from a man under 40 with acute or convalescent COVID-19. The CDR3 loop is CASSLVRGHTEAFF. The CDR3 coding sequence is TGTGCCAGCAGCTTGGTAAGGGGCCACACTGAAGCTTTCTTT.